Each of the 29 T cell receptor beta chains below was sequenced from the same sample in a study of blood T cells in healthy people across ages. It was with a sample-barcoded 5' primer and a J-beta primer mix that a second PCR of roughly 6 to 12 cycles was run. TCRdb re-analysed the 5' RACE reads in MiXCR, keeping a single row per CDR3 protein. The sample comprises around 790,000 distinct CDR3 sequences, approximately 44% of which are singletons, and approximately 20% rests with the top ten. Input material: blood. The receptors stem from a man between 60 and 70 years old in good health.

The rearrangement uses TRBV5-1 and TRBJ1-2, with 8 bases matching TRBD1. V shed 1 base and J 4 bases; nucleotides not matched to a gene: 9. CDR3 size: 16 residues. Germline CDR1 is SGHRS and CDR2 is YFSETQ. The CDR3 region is CASSLSPTGGSYGYTF. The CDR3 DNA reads TGCGCCAGCAGCTTGTCTCCTACAGGGGGGAGCTATGGCTACACCTTC. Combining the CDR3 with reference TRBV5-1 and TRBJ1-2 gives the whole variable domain KAGVTQTPRYLIKTRGQQVTLSCSPISGHRSVSWYQQTPGQGLQFLFEYFSETQRNKGNFPGRFSGRQFSNSRSEMNVSTLELGDSALYLCASSLSPTGGSYGYTFGSGTRLTVV.

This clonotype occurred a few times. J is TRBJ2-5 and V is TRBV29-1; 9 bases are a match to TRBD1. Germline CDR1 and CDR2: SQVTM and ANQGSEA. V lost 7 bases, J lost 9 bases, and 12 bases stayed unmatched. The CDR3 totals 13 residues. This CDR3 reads CSDRDRVGGAQYF. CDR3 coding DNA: TGCAGCGACCGGGACAGGGTTGGGGGGGCCCAGTACTTC.

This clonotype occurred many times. In DNA form, the CDR3 reads TGTGCCATCAGTGTGCAGGATGAGCAGTTCTTC. Its translation: CAISVQDEQFF. This chain links TRBV10-3 with TRBJ2-1; no clear D gene. The CDR3 loop spans 11 amino acids. Trimming removed 4 bases from V and 8 bases from J, with 6 bases in between. The germline V gene encodes CDR1 ENHRY and CDR2 SYGVKD.

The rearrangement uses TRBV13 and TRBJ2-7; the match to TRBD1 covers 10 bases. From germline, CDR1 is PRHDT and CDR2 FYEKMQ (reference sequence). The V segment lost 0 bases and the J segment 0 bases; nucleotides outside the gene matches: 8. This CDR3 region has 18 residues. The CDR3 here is CASSLGSDRGHLSYEQYF. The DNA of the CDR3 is TGTGCCAGCAGCTTAGGATCCGACAGGGGGCACCTCTCCTACGAGCAGTACTTC.

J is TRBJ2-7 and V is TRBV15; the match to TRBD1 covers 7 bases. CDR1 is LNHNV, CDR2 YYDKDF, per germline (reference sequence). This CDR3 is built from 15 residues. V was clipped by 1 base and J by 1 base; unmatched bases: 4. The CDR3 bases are TGTGCCACCAGCAGAGTGACAGGGCTTTCCTACGAGCAGTACTTC. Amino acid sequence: CATSRVTGLSYEQYF.

CDR3 in amino acids: CASRPGAGSTGELFF. The DNA of the CDR3 is TGTGCCAGCAGACCCGGCGCAGGTAGCACCGGGGAGCTGTTTTTT. This chain links TRBV6-6 with TRBJ2-2, with D hard to call. The V gene lost 6 bases and the J gene lost 4 bases, with 15 bases spanning the gap. CDR1 MNHNY and CDR2 SVGAGI come from the germline V gene (reference sequence). This CDR3 has 15 amino acids.

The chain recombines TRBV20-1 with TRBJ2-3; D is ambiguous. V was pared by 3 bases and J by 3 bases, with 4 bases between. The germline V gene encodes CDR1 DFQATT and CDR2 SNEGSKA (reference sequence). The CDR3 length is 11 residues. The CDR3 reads CSASGTDTQYF. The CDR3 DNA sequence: TGCAGTGCTAGCGGGACAGATACGCAGTATTTT.

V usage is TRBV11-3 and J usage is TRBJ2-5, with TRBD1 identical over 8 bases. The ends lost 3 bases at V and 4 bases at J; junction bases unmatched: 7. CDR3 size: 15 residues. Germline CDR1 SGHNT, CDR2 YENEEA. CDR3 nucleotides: TGTGCCAGCAGCTTCAATGGCAGGGGGCGAGAGACCCAGTACTTC. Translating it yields CASSFNGRGRETQYF.

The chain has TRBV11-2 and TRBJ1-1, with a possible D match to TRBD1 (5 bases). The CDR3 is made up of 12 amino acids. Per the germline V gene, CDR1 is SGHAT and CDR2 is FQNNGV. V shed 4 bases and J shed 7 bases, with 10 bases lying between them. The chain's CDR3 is CASSYPGGEAFF. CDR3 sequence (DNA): TGTGCCAGCAGCTACCCTGGGGGTGAAGCTTTCTTT.

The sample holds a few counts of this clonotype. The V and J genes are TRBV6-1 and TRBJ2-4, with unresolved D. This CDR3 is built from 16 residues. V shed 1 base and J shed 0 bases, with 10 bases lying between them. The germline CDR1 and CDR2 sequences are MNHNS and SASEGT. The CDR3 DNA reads TGTGCCAGCAGTGAAGGAGAGGTATTAGCCAAAAACATTCAGTACTTC. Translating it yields CASSEGEVLAKNIQYF.

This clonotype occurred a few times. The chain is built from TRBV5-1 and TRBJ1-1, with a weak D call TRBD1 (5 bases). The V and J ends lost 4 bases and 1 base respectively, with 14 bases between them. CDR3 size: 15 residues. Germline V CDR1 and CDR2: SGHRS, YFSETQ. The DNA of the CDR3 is TGCGCCAGCAGCCAGGGCACAGGAAGGAACACTGAAGCTTTCTTT. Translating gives CASSQGTGRNTEAFF.

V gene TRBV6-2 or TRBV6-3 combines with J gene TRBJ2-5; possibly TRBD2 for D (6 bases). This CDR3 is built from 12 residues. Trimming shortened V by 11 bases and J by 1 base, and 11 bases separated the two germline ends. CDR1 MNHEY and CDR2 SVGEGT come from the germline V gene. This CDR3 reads CAAQTSQETQYF. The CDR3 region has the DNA TGTGCCGCACAGACTAGCCAAGAGACCCAGTACTTC.

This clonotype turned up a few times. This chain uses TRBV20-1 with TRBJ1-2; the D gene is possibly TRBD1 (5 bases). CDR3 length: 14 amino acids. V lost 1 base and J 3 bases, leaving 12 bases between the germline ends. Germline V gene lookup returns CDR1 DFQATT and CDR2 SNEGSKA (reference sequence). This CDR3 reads CSARGAGLDYGYTF. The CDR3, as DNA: TGCAGTGCTAGAGGTGCAGGGTTGGACTATGGCTACACCTTC.

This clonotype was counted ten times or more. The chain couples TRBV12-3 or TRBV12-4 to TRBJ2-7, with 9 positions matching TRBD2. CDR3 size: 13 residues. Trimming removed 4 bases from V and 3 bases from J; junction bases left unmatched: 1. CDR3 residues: CASSSLAGYEQYF. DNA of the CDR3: TGTGCCAGCAGTTCACTAGCGGGCTACGAGCAGTACTTC.

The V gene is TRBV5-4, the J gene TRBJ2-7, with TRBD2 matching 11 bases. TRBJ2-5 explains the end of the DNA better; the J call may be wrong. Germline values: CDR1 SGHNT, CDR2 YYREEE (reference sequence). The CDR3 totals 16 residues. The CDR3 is CASKIRLAGFQETQYF. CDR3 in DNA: TGTGCCAGCAAGATCCGACTAGCGGGGTTCCAAGAGACCCAGTACTTC.

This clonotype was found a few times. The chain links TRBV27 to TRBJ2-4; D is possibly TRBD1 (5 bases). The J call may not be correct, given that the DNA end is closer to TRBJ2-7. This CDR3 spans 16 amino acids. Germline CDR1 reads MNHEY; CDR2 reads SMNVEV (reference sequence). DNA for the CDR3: TGTGCCAGCAGTTTATCCCGCTTGACAGCCTCCCTCGAGCAGTACTTC. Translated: CASSLSRLTASLEQYF.

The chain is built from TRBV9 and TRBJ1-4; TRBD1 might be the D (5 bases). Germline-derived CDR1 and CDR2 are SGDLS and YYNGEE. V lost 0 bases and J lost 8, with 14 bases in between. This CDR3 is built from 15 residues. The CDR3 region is CASSVEAGMREKLFF. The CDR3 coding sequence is TGTGCCAGCAGCGTAGAGGCAGGGATGAGGGAAAAACTGTTTTTT.

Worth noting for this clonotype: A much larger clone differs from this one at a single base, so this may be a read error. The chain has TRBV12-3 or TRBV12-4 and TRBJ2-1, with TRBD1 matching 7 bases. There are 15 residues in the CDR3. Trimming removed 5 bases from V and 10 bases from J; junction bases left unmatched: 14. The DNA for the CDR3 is TGTGCCAGCAGTCCGACAGGGCCCACTATCCACGAGCAGTTCTTC. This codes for CASSPTGPTIHEQFF.

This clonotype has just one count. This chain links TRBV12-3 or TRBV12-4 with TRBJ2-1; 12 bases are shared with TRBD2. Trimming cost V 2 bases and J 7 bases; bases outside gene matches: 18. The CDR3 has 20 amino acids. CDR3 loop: CASSLIGRRLAGAPWNEQFF. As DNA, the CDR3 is TGTGCCAGCAGTTTAATAGGTCGGAGACTAGCGGGGGCCCCCTGGAATGAGCAGTTCTTC.

CDR3 sequence reads: CASSDWADTEAFF. CDR3 nucleotides: TGTGCCAGCAGTGACTGGGCGGACACTGAAGCTTTCTTT. This rearrangement joins TRBV6-5 to TRBJ1-1; D not resolved. V gave up 5 bases and J gave up 3 bases, with 10 bases separating them. Looked up from germline, CDR1 is MNHEY and CDR2 is SVGAGI. This CDR3 has 13 residues.

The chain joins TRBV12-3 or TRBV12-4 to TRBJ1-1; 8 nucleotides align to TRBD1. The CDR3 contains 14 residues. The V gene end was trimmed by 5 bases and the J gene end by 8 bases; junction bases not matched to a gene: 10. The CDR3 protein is CASSQTGGPNEAFF. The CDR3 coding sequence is TGTGCCAGCAGTCAAACAGGGGGACCCAACGAAGCTTTCTTT.

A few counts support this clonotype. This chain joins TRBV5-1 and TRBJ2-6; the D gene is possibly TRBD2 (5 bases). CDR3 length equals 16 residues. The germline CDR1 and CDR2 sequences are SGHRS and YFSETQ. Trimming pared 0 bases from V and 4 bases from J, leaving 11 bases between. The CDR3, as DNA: TGCGCCAGCAGCTTGGCCACCGGGGTCGGGGCCAACGTCCTGACTTTC. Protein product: CASSLATGVGANVLTF. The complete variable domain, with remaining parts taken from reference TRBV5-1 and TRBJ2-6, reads KAGVTQTPRYLIKTRGQQVTLSCSPISGHRSVSWYQQTPGQGLQFLFEYFSETQRNKGNFPGRFSGRQFSNSRSEMNVSTLELGDSALYLCASSLATGVGANVLTFGAGSRLTVL.

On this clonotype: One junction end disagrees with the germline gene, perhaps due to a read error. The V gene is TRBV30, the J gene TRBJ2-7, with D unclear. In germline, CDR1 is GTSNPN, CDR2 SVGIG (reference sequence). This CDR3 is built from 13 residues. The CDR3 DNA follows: TGTTCCTGGAGTGTAGGCGGCTACTACGAGCAGTACTTC. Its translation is CSWSVGGYYEQYF.

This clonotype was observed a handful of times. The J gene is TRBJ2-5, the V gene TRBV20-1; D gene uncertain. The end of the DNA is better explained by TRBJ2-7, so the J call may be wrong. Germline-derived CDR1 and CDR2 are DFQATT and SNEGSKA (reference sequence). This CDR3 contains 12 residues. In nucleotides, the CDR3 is TGCAGTGCTAGAGTTGAGGAATACGAGCAGTACTTC. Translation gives CSARVEEYEQYF.

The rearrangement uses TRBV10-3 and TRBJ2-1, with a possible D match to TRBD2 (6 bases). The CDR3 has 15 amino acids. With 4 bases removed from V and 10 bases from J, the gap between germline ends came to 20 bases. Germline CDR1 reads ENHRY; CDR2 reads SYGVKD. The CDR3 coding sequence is TGTGCCATCAGTGGGGTCGTTGGAGGGCCCCTCGAGCAGTTCTTC. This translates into CAISGVVGGPLEQFF.

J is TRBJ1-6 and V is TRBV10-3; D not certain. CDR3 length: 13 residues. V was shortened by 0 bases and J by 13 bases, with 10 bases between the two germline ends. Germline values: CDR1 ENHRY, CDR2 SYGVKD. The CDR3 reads CAISESHGGPLHF. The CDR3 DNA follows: TGTGCCATCAGTGAGTCGCACGGTGGGCCCCTCCACTTT.

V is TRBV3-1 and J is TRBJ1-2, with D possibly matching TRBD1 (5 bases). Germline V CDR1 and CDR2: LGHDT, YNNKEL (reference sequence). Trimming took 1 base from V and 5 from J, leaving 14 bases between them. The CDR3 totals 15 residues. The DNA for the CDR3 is TGTGCCAGCAGCCAAGGGTACGGGGCAGAGTATGGCTACACCTTC. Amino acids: CASSQGYGAEYGYTF.

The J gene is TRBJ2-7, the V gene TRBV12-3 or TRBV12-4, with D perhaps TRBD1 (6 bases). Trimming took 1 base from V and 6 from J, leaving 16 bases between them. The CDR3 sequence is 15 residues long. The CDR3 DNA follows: TGTGCCAGCAGTTTAGTTACGGGACACATGGGCGAGCAGTACTTC. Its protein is CASSLVTGHMGEQYF.

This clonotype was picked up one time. CDR3 in amino acids: CASSSTGLAGGRNEQFF. The DNA for the CDR3 is TGTGCCAGCAGCTCCACGGGACTAGCGGGGGGTCGAAATGAGCAGTTCTTC. The V call is TRBV7-9, the J call TRBJ2-1; 15 bases are a match to TRBD2. Germline V gene sequence: CDR1 SEHNR, CDR2 FQNEAQ (reference sequence). This CDR3 contains 17 residues. With 4 bases clipped from V and 7 bases from J, the junction kept 8 bases outside the gene matches.